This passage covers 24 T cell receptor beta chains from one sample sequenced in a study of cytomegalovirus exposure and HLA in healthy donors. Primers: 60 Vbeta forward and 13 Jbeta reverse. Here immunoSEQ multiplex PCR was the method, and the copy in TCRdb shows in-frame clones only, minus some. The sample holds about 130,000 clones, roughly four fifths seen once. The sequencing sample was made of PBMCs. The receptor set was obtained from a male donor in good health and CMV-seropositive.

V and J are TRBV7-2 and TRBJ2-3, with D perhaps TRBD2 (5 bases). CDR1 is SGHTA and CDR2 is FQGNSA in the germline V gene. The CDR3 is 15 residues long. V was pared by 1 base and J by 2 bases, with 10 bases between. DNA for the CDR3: TGTGCCAGCAGCTTAGAACGGGATTACACAGATACGCAGTATTTT. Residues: CASSLERDYTDTQYF.

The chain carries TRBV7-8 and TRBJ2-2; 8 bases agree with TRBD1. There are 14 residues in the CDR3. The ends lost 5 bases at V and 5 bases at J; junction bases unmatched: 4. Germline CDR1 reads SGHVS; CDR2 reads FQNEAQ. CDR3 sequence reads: CASSLDRETGELFF. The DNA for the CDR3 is TGTGCCAGCAGCCTGGACAGGGAGACCGGGGAGCTGTTTTTT.

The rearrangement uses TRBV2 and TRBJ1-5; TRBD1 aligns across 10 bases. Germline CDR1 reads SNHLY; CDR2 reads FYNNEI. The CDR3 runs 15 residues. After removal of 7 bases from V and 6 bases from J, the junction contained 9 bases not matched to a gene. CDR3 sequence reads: CASTSKTGGSQPQHF. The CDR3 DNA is TGTGCCAGCACGTCGAAGACAGGGGGCTCTCAGCCCCAGCATTTT.

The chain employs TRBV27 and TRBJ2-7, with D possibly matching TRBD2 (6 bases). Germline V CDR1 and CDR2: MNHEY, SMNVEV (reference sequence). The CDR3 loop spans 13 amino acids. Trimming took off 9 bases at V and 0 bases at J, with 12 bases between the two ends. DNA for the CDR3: TGTGCCAGAACGGGTAGCGGCTCCTACGAGCAGTACTTC. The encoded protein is CARTGSGSYEQYF.

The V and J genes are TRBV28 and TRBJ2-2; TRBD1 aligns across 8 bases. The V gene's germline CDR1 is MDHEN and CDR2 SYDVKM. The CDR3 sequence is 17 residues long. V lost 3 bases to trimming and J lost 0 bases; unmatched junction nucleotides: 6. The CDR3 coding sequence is TGTGCCAGCAGTTTTCACTCAGGGGGCTCGAACACCGGGGAGCTGTTTTTT. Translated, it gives CASSFHSGGSNTGELFF.

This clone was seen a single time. DNA of the CDR3: TGTGCCAGCAGTTCACCCTCGGGGTCTTACAATGAGCAGTTCTTC. Protein: CASSSPSGSYNEQFF. The chain carries TRBV27 and TRBJ2-1, with D possibly TRBD2 on 5 matching bases. V was trimmed by 4 bases and J by 4 bases, leaving 14 bases between them. The CDR3 totals 15 residues. Germline V gene sequence: CDR1 MNHEY, CDR2 SMNVEV (reference sequence).

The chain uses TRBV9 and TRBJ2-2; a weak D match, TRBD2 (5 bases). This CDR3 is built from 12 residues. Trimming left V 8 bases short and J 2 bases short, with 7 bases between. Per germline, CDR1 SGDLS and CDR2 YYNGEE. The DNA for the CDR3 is TGTGCCAGTGAGGGCAACACCGGGGAGCTGTTTTTT. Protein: CASEGNTGELFF.

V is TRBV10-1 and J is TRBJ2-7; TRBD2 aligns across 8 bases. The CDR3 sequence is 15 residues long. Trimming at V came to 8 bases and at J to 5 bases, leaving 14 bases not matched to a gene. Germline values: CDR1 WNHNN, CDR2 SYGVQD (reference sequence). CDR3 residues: CASGGAGTSPNEQYF. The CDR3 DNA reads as TGCGCCAGCGGGGGGGCCGGGACTAGTCCCAACGAGCAGTACTTC.

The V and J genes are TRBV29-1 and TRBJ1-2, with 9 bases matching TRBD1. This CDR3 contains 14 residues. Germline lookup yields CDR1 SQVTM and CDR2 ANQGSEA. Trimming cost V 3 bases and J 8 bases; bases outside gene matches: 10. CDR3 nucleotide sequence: TGCAGCGTTGATAACCCGGGACAGGGCTTAGGCTACACCTTC. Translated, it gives CSVDNPGQGLGYTF.

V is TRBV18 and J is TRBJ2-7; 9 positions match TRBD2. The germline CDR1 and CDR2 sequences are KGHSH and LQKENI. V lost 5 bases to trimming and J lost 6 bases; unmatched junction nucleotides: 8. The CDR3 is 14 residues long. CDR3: CASSLAGEGAEQYF. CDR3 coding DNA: TGTGCCAGCTCATTAGCGGGAGAGGGAGCCGAGCAGTACTTC.

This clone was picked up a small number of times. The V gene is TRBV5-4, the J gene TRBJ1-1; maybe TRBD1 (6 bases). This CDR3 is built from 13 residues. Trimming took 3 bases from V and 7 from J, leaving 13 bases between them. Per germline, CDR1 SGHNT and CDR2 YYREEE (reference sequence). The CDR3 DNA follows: TGTGCCAGCAGCTCGACAGGAGCAATTGAAGCTTTCTTT. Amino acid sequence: CASSSTGAIEAFF.

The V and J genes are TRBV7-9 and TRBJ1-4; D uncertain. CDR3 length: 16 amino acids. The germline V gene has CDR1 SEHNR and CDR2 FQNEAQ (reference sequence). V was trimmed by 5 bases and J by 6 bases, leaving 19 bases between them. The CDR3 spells CASSPLPRKAHEKLFF. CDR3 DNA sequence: TGTGCCAGCAGCCCCCTTCCGAGGAAAGCCCATGAAAAACTGTTTTTT.

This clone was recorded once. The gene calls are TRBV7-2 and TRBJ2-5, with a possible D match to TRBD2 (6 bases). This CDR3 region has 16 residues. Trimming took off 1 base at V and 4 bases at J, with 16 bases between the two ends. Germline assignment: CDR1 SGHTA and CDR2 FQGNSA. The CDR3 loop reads CASSLGEVALRETQYF. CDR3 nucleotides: TGTGCCAGCAGCTTAGGGGAGGTAGCGCTAAGAGAGACCCAGTACTTC.

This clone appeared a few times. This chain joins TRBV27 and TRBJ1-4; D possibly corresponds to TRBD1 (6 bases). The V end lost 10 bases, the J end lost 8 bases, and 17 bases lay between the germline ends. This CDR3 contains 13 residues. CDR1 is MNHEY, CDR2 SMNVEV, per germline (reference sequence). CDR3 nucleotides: TGTGCCACATCAGCCGAAAGGGGGGAAAAACTGTTTTTT. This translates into CATSAERGEKLFF.

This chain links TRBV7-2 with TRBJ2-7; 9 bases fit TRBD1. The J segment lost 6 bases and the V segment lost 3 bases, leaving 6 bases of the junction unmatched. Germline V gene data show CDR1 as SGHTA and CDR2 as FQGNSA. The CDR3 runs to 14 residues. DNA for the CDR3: TGTGCCAGCAGCTTCACCGGGACAGGGCTCGAGCAGTACTTC. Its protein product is CASSFTGTGLEQYF.

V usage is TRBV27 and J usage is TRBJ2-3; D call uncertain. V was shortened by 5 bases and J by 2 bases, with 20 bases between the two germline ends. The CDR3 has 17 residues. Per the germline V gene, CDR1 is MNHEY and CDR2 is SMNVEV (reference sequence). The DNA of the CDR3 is TGTGCCAGCAGTCGACGCCTGGAGTTAATAAACACAGATACGCAGTATTTT. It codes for CASSRRLELINTDTQYF.

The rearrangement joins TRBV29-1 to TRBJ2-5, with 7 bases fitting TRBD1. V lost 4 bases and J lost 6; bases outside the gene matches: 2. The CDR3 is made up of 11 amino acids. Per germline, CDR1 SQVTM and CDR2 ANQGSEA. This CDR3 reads CSVGTGQTQYF. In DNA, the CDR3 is TGCAGCGTTGGGACAGGACAGACCCAGTACTTC.

CDR3 sequence reads: CASSLAPGVPYEQYF. CDR3 bases: TGCGCCAGCAGCTTGGCCCCGGGGGTGCCCTACGAGCAGTACTTC. J is TRBJ2-7 and V is TRBV5-1, with a possible D match to TRBD2 (6 bases). The CDR3 is 15 residues long. In germline, CDR1 is SGHRS, CDR2 YFSETQ. The V end was cut by 0 bases, the J end by 2 bases, with 12 bases between.

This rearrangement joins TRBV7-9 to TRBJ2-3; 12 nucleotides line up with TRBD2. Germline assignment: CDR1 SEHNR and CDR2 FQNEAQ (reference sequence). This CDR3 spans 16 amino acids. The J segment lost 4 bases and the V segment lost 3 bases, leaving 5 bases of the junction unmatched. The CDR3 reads CASSLASGRAADTQYF. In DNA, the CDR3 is TGTGCCAGCAGCTTGGCTAGCGGGAGGGCTGCAGATACGCAGTATTTT. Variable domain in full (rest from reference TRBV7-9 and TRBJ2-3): DTGVSQNPRHKITKRGQNVTFRCDPISEHNRLYWYRQTLGQGPEFLTYFQNEAQLEKSRLLSDRFSAERPKGSFSTLEIQRTEQGDSAMYLCASSLASGRAADTQYFGPGTRLTVL.

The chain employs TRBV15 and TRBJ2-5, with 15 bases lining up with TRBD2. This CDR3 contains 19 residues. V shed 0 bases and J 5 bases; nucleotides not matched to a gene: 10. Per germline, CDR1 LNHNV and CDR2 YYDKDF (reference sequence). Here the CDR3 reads CATSRDWGLAGGRGETQYF. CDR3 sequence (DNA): TGTGCCACCAGCAGAGATTGGGGACTAGCGGGAGGCCGGGGGGAGACCCAGTACTTC.

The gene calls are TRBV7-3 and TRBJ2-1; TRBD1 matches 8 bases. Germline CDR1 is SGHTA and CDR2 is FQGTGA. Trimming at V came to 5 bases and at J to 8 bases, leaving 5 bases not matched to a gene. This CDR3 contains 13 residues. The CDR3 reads CASSQMTGDEQFF. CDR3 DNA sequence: TGTGCCAGCAGCCAAATGACAGGGGATGAGCAGTTCTTC. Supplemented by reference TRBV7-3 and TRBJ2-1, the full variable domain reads GAGVSQTPSNKVTEKGKYVELRCDPISGHTALYWYRQSLGQGPEFLIYFQGTGAADDSGLPNDRFFAVRPEGSVSTLKIQRTERGDSAVYLCASSQMTGDEQFFGPGTRLTVL.

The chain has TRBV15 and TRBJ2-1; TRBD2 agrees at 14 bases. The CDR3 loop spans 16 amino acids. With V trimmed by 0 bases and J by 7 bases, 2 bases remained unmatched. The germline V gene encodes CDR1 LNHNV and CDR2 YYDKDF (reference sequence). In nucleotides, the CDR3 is TGTGCCACCAGCAGAGATCGGACTAGCGGGAGGAATGAGCAGTTCTTC. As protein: CATSRDRTSGRNEQFF.

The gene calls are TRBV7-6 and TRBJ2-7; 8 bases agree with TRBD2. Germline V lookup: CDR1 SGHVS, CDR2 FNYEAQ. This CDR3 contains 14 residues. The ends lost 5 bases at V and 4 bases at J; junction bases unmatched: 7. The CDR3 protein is CASSTGLAEYEQYF. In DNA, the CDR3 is TGTGCCAGCAGCACAGGACTAGCAGAGTACGAGCAGTACTTC.

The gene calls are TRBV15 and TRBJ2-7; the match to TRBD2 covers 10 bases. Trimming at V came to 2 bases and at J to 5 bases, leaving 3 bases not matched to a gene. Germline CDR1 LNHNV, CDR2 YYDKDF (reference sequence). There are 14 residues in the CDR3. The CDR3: CATSRQREGNEQYF. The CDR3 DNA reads TGTGCCACCAGCAGACAGCGGGAGGGCAACGAGCAGTACTTC.